These T cell receptor beta chains were read from a single sample in a study of Ad26.COV2.S vaccination and SARS-CoV-2 variants. The method was immunoSEQ multiplex PCR; TCRdb's version includes in-frame clones alone and lacks a portion of them. This repertoire shows around 300,000 clones, around 88% found once; its top ten account for around 4.5%. Here the sequenced sample was peripheral blood, taken in a trial of Ad26.COV2.S vaccine versus placebo. Receptors were obtained from a person between 18 and 59 years old who received the Ad26.COV2.S COVID-19 vaccine or a placebo. CDR3s include the opening cysteine and the closing phenylalanine or tryptophan. The D gene is left open where the match is weak. Clone size, where shown, is once, few, many, or a class for clones that have expanded.

CDR3,DNA,J,D,V,size
CASSLVRPNTDTQYF,TGCGCCAGCAGCTTGGTGCGGCCGAACACAGATACGCAGTATTTT,TRBJ2-3,NA,TRBV5-1,NA
CASGKDRNYGYTF,TGTGCCAGCGGAAAGGACAGAAACTATGGCTACACCTTC,TRBJ1-2,NA,TRBV2,NA
CASSLAKGGIVGANVLTF,TGTGCCAGCAGCTTAGCCAAGGGGGGAATTGTTGGGGCCAACGTCCTGACTTTC,TRBJ2-6,NA,TRBV7-2,once
CASMLDREATGELFF,TGTGCCAGTATGTTAGACAGGGAGGCCACCGGGGAGCTGTTTTTT,TRBJ2-2,NA,TRBV19,NA
CASSPRTAINEKLFF,TGTGCCAGCTCACCACGGACGGCCATTAATGAAAAACTGTTTTTT,TRBJ1-4,NA,TRBV18,NA
CASSDPTGTANTGELFF,TGTGCCAGCAGCGACCCGACAGGGACGGCGAACACCGGGGAGCTGTTTTTT,TRBJ2-2,TRBD1,TRBV9,once
CASSIRDSYNEQFF,TGTGCCAGTAGTATTCGGGACAGTTACAATGAGCAGTTCTTC,TRBJ2-1,TRBD1,TRBV19,NA
CASSLTSGGETQYF,TGCGCCAGCAGCCTTACGTCGGGGGGAGAGACCCAGTACTTC,TRBJ2-5,TRBD2,TRBV4-3,once
CASRILAGGYEQYF,TGTGCCAGCAGAATACTAGCGGGGGGCTACGAGCAGTACTTC,TRBJ2-7,TRBD2,TRBV2,NA
CASRRIGTGGNEKLFF,TGTGCCAGTAGACGGATTGGGACAGGAGGTAATGAAAAACTGTTTTTT,TRBJ1-4,TRBD1,TRBV19,NA
CASSLVMGNTEAFF,TGTGCCAGCAGCTTAGTAATGGGTAACACTGAAGCTTTCTTT,TRBJ1-1,NA,TRBV7-8,NA
CASSLGSQGAVPLHF,TGTGCCAGCAGCTTAGGGTCGCAGGGGGCGGTTCCCCTCCACTTT,TRBJ1-6,TRBD1,TRBV7-2,once
CASSQEVGTESNEKLFF,TGCGCCAGCAGCCAAGAAGTTGGGACCGAAAGTAATGAAAAACTGTTTTTT,TRBJ1-4,NA,TRBV4-3,NA
CASSKTGAFEQFF,TGTGCCAGCAGCAAGACAGGGGCGTTTGAGCAGTTCTTC,TRBJ2-1,TRBD1,TRBV13,NA
CASSFGVGDQPQHF,TGTGCCAGCAGCTTTGGGGTTGGCGATCAGCCCCAGCATTTT,TRBJ1-5,NA,TRBV7-9,few
CASSSTGGSYNEQFF,TGTGCCAGCAGCTCAACAGGGGGCTCCTACAATGAGCAGTTCTTC,TRBJ2-1,TRBD1,TRBV7-9,once
CASSLRGLEGTQYF,TGTGCCAGCTCACTGAGGGGCCTTGAGGGTACGCAGTATTTT,TRBJ2-3,NA,TRBV18,once
CASSPSHSGGPYEQYF,TGTGCCAGCAGTCCCTCCCATAGCGGGGGGCCGTACGAGCAGTACTTC,TRBJ2-7,TRBD2,TRBV28,once
CASSIQNTGELFF,TGTGCCAGTAGTATTCAGAACACCGGGGAGCTGTTTTTT,TRBJ2-2,NA,TRBV19,NA
CASSLGQGMIGQETQYF,TGTGCCAGCAGCTTGGGACAGGGTATGATCGGCCAAGAGACCCAGTACTTC,TRBJ2-5,TRBD1,TRBV7-8,NA
CASSVQENQPQHF,TGTGCCAGCAGTGTCCAGGAGAATCAGCCCCAGCATTTT,TRBJ1-5,NA,TRBV6-4,few
CASSPGQPNEKLFF,TGTGCCAGCAGCCCGGGACAGCCTAATGAAAAACTGTTTTTT,TRBJ1-4,TRBD1,TRBV5-5,once
CASSQKGQGAGEQYF,TGTGCCAGCAGCCAGAAAGGACAGGGGGCGGGCGAGCAGTACTTC,TRBJ2-7,TRBD1,TRBV4-2,NA
CASSFWRGTGNEQFF,TGTGCCAGCAGCTTCTGGCGGGGGACAGGCAATGAGCAGTTCTTC,TRBJ2-1,NA,TRBV7-9,NA